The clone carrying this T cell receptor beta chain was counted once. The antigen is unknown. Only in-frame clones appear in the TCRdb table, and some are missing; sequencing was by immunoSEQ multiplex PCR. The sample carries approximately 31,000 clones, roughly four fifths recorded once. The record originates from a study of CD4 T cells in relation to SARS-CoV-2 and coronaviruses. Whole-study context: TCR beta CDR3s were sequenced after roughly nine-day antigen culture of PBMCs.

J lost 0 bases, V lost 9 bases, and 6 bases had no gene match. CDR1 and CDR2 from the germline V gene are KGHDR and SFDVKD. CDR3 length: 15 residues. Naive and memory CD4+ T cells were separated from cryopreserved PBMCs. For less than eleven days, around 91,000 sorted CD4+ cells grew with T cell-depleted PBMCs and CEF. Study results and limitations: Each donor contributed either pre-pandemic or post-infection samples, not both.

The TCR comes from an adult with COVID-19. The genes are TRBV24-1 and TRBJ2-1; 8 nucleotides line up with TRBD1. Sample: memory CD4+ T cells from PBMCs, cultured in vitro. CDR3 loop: CATRGGTGSYNEQFF. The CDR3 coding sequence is TGTGCCACCCGAGGTGGGACAGGCTCCTACAATGAGCAGTTCTTC.